This TCR beta chain was recorded in a study of cytomegalovirus exposure and HLA in healthy donors. The PCR contained 60 Vbeta and 13 Jbeta primers. Sequenced by immunoSEQ multiplex PCR; TCRdb stores in-frame clones only, minus some. The table records some 200,000 clones, more than 75% of them present only once. Germline loops: CDR1 MNHEY, CDR2 SVGAGI. The CDR3 extends over 15 amino acids. A few counts support this clone. What was sequenced was PBMCs. The sequence derives from a woman under 30 in good health and CMV-seronegative. This chain links TRBV6-5 with TRBJ2-5; D is ambiguous. The last part of the DNA fits TRBJ2-7 better; the J call may be wrong. The DNA for the CDR3 is TGTGCCAGCAGTCCCGGCGTGGCGGCCGGCCACGAGCAGTACTTC. It translates to CASSPGVAAGHEQYF.